The rows below give T cell receptor beta chains drawn from one sample of a study of response to subunit inactivated influenza vaccine. Using its own MiXCR run on the RT-PCR reads, TCRdb lists one record per CDR3 protein. The sample lists more than 550,000 distinct CDR3 sequences, roughly 12% occurring once. Sequenced material: PBMCs from blood, taken on the day of vaccination. The receptors here all came from a man aged 45-65 years who received an inactivated influenza vaccine. Each CDR3 is given with its conserved first and last residue. Each record gives: V gene, CDR3 protein.

v_gene: TRBV29-1
CDR3aa: CSQRQGLDYNEQFF

v_gene: TRBV9
CDR3aa: CASSVESTYEQFF

v_gene: TRBV20-1
CDR3aa: CSARAGGRVDTQYF

v_gene: TRBV19
CDR3aa: CASSSPTGGKGNEQFF

v_gene: TRBV7-9
CDR3aa: CASSPAGVGYEQYF

v_gene: TRBV6-4
CDR3aa: CASSERGPYNEQFF

v_gene: TRBV7-2
CDR3aa: CASSLKSEQYF

v_gene: TRBV12-3/TRBV12-4
CDR3aa: CASSLGRGKETQYF

v_gene: TRBV7-8
CDR3aa: CASNALWTGPTEAFF

v_gene: TRBV4-3
CDR3aa: CASSQDIVTSNVLTF

v_gene: TRBV30
CDR3aa: CAWSVLPYNSPLHF

v_gene: TRBV12-3/TRBV12-4
CDR3aa: CASSFLDRDKPQYF

v_gene: TRBV5-1
CDR3aa: CASSLGDRNTEAFF

v_gene: TRBV2
CDR3aa: CASLERGKAKNIQYF

v_gene: TRBV5-5
CDR3aa: CASSFSIPEAFF

v_gene: TRBV5-1
CDR3aa: CASSLDQRETQYF

v_gene: TRBV29-1
CDR3aa: CSVDLTALNYGYTF

v_gene: TRBV11-2
CDR3aa: CASSHPLQNTGELFF

v_gene: TRBV29-1
CDR3aa: CSVPPAGVNEQFF

v_gene: TRBV4-2
CDR3aa: CASSQAGTGGPRASQYF

v_gene: TRBV6-2/TRBV6-3
CDR3aa: CASSFGVGSILTF

v_gene: TRBV5-5
CDR3aa: CASSLGSGLQYEQYF

v_gene: TRBV27
CDR3aa: CASSKTGFVGNTIYF

v_gene: TRBV20-1
CDR3aa: CSARETSGIFSYEQYF

v_gene: TRBV20-1
CDR3aa: CSARDVGQSNEQFF

v_gene: TRBV7-2
CDR3aa: CASSLSGQASEKLFF

v_gene: TRBV4-3
CDR3aa: CASSPGTEVDTQYF

v_gene: TRBV4-2
CDR3aa: CASSQDTEYQQFF

v_gene: TRBV12-3/TRBV12-4
CDR3aa: CASSRELGNSPLHF

v_gene: TRBV15
CDR3aa: CATSIAGGLYEQYF

v_gene: TRBV12-3/TRBV12-4
CDR3aa: CASSRRLAGGPTGELFF

v_gene: TRBV9
CDR3aa: CASSAGVSSGGFYEQYF

v_gene: TRBV6-5
CDR3aa: CASSSLTGNTDTQYF

v_gene: TRBV2
CDR3aa: CASSEREYQETQYF

v_gene: TRBV4-2
CDR3aa: CASSQVADLSYNEQFF

v_gene: TRBV20-1
CDR3aa: CSARANTPYEQYF

v_gene: TRBV28
CDR3aa: CASRRTGYGYTF

v_gene: TRBV12-3/TRBV12-4
CDR3aa: CASMGRPYGYTF

v_gene: TRBV5-6
CDR3aa: CASSIAGGGEQYF

v_gene: TRBV21-1
CDR3aa: CASSTPSGGTGELFF

v_gene: TRBV12-3/TRBV12-4
CDR3aa: CASTRSSEAFF

v_gene: TRBV5-1
CDR3aa: CASSRTSGGTTGEQYF

v_gene: TRBV7-2
CDR3aa: CASSFGWGAGVNEQFF

v_gene: TRBV5-1
CDR3aa: CASSLVGQGSSPLHF

v_gene: TRBV29-1
CDR3aa: CSVEGSSGGNTQYF